This TCR beta chain appears in the sequencing data of a study of CD8 T cells in ankylosing spondylitis. Library preparation for TCR beta used quantitative 5'-RACE with molecular barcodes. From the 5' RACE reads, TCRdb called clonotypes with MiXCR, one entry per CDR3 protein. The sample lists about 190,000 distinct CDR3 sequences; about an eighth were seen once. Notes on the study in general: Reportedly, matched ankylosing spondylitis synovial fluid was significantly enriched for disease-linked clones.

This clonotype was seen many times. Its cognate antigen is unknown. The sample was blood, either unsorted or a sorted T cell fraction (not recorded which). The TCR originated in a female donor with ankylosing spondylitis or in good health (not recorded which).

The CDR3 coding sequence is TGTGCCAGCAGTTTTTCGGGAAACATTCAGTACTTC. Encoded protein: CASSFSGNIQYF. V usage is TRBV12-3 or TRBV12-4 and J usage is TRBJ2-4; unclear D gene. The CDR3 loop spans 12 amino acids. V was trimmed by 3 bases and J by 6 bases, leaving 6 bases between them.